This passage covers 28 T cell receptor beta chains from one sample sequenced in a study of OX40 agonist ivuxolimab in advanced cancers. The assay was immunoSEQ multiplex PCR, and TCRdb's table has in-frame clones only and misses some. The table records 70,000 to 90,000 clones, 81% of them present only once. This material consisted of CD4+ or CD8+ T cells sorted from blood, taken in a trial of the OX40 agonist ivuxolimab. These receptor sequences come from an adult with an advanced solid tumor such as melanoma, head and neck, liver or kidney cancer.

The genes are TRBV4-2 and TRBJ2-3, with D perhaps given as TRBD1 or TRBD2 (5 bases each). The CDR3 consists of 13 residues. Germline V gives CDR1 LGHNA, CDR2 YNFKEQ. V shed 4 bases and J shed 2 bases, with 7 bases lying between them. CDR3 region: CASSRGNTDTQYF. CDR3 DNA: TGTGCCAGCAGCCGGGGGAACACAGATACGCAGTATTTT.

The chain employs TRBV13 and TRBJ1-1; possibly TRBD1 for D (5 bases). Deletions cut 2 bases from V and 6 bases from J, with 16 bases between. CDR3 size: 15 residues. Germline values: CDR1 PRHDT, CDR2 FYEKMQ (reference sequence). Here the CDR3 reads CASSLIRGSGSEAFF. The CDR3 region has the DNA TGTGCCAGCAGCTTAATTCGGGGGAGCGGATCTGAAGCTTTCTTT.

The chain has TRBV7-2 and TRBJ2-5, with TRBD1 matching over 10 bases. Unmatched junction bases numbered 6, after V lost 4 bases and J lost 4 bases. The CDR3 covers 15 residues. Germline CDR1 and CDR2: SGHTA and FQGNSA. The CDR3 coding sequence is TGTGCCAGCAGCTCGACAGGGGGCGCAGGAGAGACCCAGTACTTC. It specifies CASSSTGGAGETQYF.

Comments on this clone: A far larger clone lies a single base away; this is likely a read error. CDR3 residues: CASSYRDTGELFF. CDR3 sequence (DNA): TGTGCCAGCAGTTACAGGGACACCGGGGAGCTGTTTTTT. The chain links TRBV6-5 to TRBJ2-2; D gene uncertain. V lost 2 bases to trimming and J lost 3 bases, with 4 bases between them. The CDR3 extends over 13 amino acids. CDR1 is MNHEY, CDR2 SVGAGI, per germline.

This clone was observed a few times. The V and J genes are TRBV19 and TRBJ2-5, with 14 positions matching TRBD2. V was clipped by 6 bases and J by 3 bases; unmatched bases: 9. The germline gives CDR1 LNHDA, CDR2 SQIVND (reference sequence). CDR3 size: 17 residues. CDR3 amino acids: CASSGATSGRAKETQYF. In DNA form, the CDR3 reads TGTGCCAGTAGCGGAGCGACTAGCGGGAGGGCCAAAGAGACCCAGTACTTC.

The gene calls are TRBV4-1 and TRBJ2-1; D is unclear. CDR1 is MGHRA and CDR2 is YSYEKL in the germline V gene. V was trimmed by 1 base and J by 8 bases, leaving 9 bases between them. The CDR3 sequence is 13 residues long. CDR3 DNA: TGCGCCAGCAGCCAAGTCGTCCTCCATGAGCAGTTCTTC. This translates into CASSQVVLHEQFF.

This clone appeared once. The chain links TRBV27 to TRBJ2-1, with TRBD2 matching over 14 bases. Per the germline V gene, CDR1 is MNHEY and CDR2 is SMNVEV (reference sequence). The CDR3 has 17 residues. With 5 bases clipped from V and 6 bases from J, the junction kept 9 bases outside the gene matches. CDR3 in DNA: TGTGCCAGCAGTATACCGGGACTAGCGGGAGTCGTCAATGAGCAGTTCTTC. It is translated as CASSIPGLAGVVNEQFF.

V is TRBV29-1 and J is TRBJ1-5; 9 nucleotides align to TRBD1. CDR1 SQVTM and CDR2 ANQGSEA come from the germline V gene. The CDR3 length is 15 residues. The J segment lost 5 bases and the V segment lost 6 bases, leaving 11 bases of the junction unmatched. The CDR3 DNA sequence: TGCAGCGTCGCCACCGGGACAGGGATGGATCAGCCCCAGCATTTT. Amino acid sequence: CSVATGTGMDQPQHF.

This chain uses TRBV21-1 with TRBJ2-1; TRBD1, the table's D call, lacks a check against the DNA. TRBV21-1 is flagged as a pseudogene. The CDR3 covers 16 residues. This chain's CDR3 is CASPKGGTGGPNEQFF. CDR3 sequence (DNA): TGTGCCAGCCCCAAGGGTGGGACAGGGGGCCCCAATGAGCAGTTCTTC.

The chain has TRBV6-6 and TRBJ2-3; D tentatively reads TRBD1 or TRBD2 (6 bases each). This CDR3 has 14 residues. Per germline, CDR1 MNHNY and CDR2 SVGAGI (reference sequence). V lost 4 bases and J lost 6, with 14 bases in between. CDR3 residues: CASSWAGGPDTQYF. CDR3 in DNA: TGTGCCAGCAGTTGGGCTGGGGGGCCTGATACGCAGTATTTT.

The chain combines TRBV23-1 with TRBJ1-3, with 9 bases matching TRBD1. TRBV23-1 is reported as an ORF; its role is uncertain. V was clipped by 2 bases and J by 5 bases; unmatched bases: 7. The CDR3 contains 16 residues. DNA for the CDR3: TGCGCCAGCAGTCAACGAGGACAGGGGACGAGAAACACCATATATTTT. Residues: CASSQRGQGTRNTIYF.

This clone was picked up many times. The chain joins TRBV4-3 to TRBJ1-2; D is possibly TRBD1 (5 bases). The CDR3 is made up of 15 amino acids. Germline values: CDR1 LGHNA, CDR2 YSLEER. The germline V and J ends were trimmed by 0 bases and 4 bases, with 12 bases remaining between them. The CDR3, as DNA: TGCGCCAGCAGCCAAGAAGACAGACTCCTCTATGGCTACACCTTC. Translated, it gives CASSQEDRLLYGYTF.

The chain recombines TRBV18 with TRBJ1-4; D not resolved. CDR1 KGHSH and CDR2 LQKENI come from the germline V gene. Trimming shortened V by 2 bases and J by 8 bases, and 9 bases separated the two germline ends. This CDR3 contains 13 residues. Here the CDR3 DNA reads TGTGCCAGCTCACCAGGGAATCGGGAAAAACTGTTTTTT. Amino acid sequence: CASSPGNREKLFF.

This clone has a single count. The V gene is TRBV18, the J gene TRBJ1-1; possibly TRBD1 for D (5 bases). Trimming took 5 bases from V and 6 from J, leaving 16 bases between them. The CDR3 has 14 amino acids. The germline CDR1 and CDR2 sequences are KGHSH and LQKENI. CDR3 sequence (DNA): TGTGCCAGCTCATCCTCACAGGTTCTAGCTGAAGCTTTCTTT. Translated: CASSSSQVLAEAFF. Together with reference TRBV18 and TRBJ1-1, the CDR3 gives the full variable domain: NAGVMQNPRHLVRRRGQEARLRCSPMKGHSHVYWYRQLPEEGLKFMVYLQKENIIDESGMPKERFSAEFPKEGPSILRIQQVVRGDSAAYFCASSSSQVLAEAFFGQGTRLTVV.

The V gene is TRBV12-5, the J gene TRBJ2-2, with a tentative D call TRBD1 (8 bases). Germline V gene data show CDR1 as LGHNT and CDR2 as FRNRAP. V shed 2 bases and J shed 5 bases, with 18 bases lying between them. This CDR3 region has 17 residues. The CDR3 reads CASGLSRSQGGTGELFF. CDR3 nucleotide sequence: TGTGCTAGTGGTTTGTCCCGGTCACAGGGGGGGACCGGGGAGCTGTTTTTT. Full variable domain (missing parts from reference TRBV12-5 and TRBJ2-2): DARVTQTPRHKVTEMGQEVTMRCQPILGHNTVFWYRQTMMQGLELLAYFRNRAPLDDSGMPKDRFSAEMPDATLATLKIQPSEPRDSAVYFCASGLSRSQGGTGELFFGEGSRLTVL.

This clone was seen a single time. The V and J genes are TRBV7-6 and TRBJ2-7; 7 bases are a match to TRBD2. Trimming cost V 5 bases and J 3 bases; bases outside gene matches: 10. The CDR3 has 15 residues. The germline gives CDR1 SGHVS, CDR2 FNYEAQ. The CDR3 spells CASSTKPGGIYEQYF. In DNA, the CDR3 is TGTGCCAGCAGCACAAAGCCGGGGGGTATCTACGAGCAGTACTTC.

V is TRBV7-2 and J is TRBJ2-3, with a possible D match to TRBD2 (5 bases). In germline, CDR1 is SGHTA, CDR2 FQGNSA. The CDR3 has 15 amino acids. V dropped 1 base and J dropped 7 bases, with 15 bases sitting between them. The CDR3 nucleotides are TGTGCCAGCAGCTTAGAGGGAGCCCTTTGGCATACGCAGTATTTT. It specifies CASSLEGALWHTQYF.

V and J are TRBV5-1 and TRBJ2-5; 7 bases map to TRBD2. CDR3 length equals 16 residues. Germline V CDR1 and CDR2: SGHRS, YFSETQ. J lost 5 bases, V lost 4 bases, and 14 bases had no gene match. This CDR3 is CASSGGVASVEETQYF. CDR3 nucleotides: TGCGCCAGCAGCGGGGGGGTCGCTAGCGTAGAGGAGACCCAGTACTTC.

This clone was seen many times. V and J are TRBV2 and TRBJ1-1; weak D call: TRBD1 (6 bases). Per germline, CDR1 SNHLY and CDR2 FYNNEI. The CDR3 extends over 12 amino acids. Trimming cost V 7 bases and J 6 bases, with 12 bases left between them. The CDR3 sequence: CASIRRTAEAFF. CDR3 DNA sequence: TGTGCCAGCATCCGCCGGACAGCTGAAGCTTTCTTT.

The V gene is TRBV4-1, the J gene TRBJ1-5; D is unresolved. The CDR3 is made up of 16 amino acids. V shed 0 bases and J shed 2 bases, with 11 bases lying between them. CDR1 is MGHRA, CDR2 YSYEKL, per germline. The CDR3: CASSQDGSGGNQPQHF. The CDR3 DNA follows: TGCGCCAGCAGCCAAGATGGCTCCGGGGGCAATCAGCCCCAGCATTTT.

The chain combines TRBV7-7 with TRBJ2-6; 9 positions match TRBD1. V lost 5 bases and J lost 3; bases outside the gene matches: 5. CDR1 is SSHAT and CDR2 is FNYEAQ in the germline V gene (reference sequence). The CDR3 totals 16 residues. CDR3 amino acids: CASSQGQGGGANVLTF. CDR3 sequence (DNA): TGTGCCAGCAGCCAGGGACAGGGTGGTGGGGCCAACGTCCTGACTTTC. The whole variable domain, filled in from reference TRBV7-7 and TRBJ2-6, reads GAGVSQSPRYKVTKRGQDVTLRCDPISSHATLYWYQQALGQGPEFLTYFNYEAQPDKSGLPSDRFSAERPEGSISTLTIQRTEQRDSAMYRCASSQGQGGGANVLTFGAGSRLTVL.

The chain links TRBV4-3 to TRBJ2-7; D gene ambiguous. The CDR3 is 15 residues long. Between the trimmed V and J ends, which lost 1 base and 1 base, there was a span of 11 bases. CDR1 and CDR2 from the germline V gene are LGHNA and YSLEER. CDR3 DNA sequence: TGCGCCAGCAGCCAAGTCGCAGCGAAATCCTACGAGCAGTACTTC. This translates into CASSQVAAKSYEQYF.

This rearrangement joins TRBV5-1 to TRBJ2-3; TRBD1 agrees at 7 bases. The CDR3 is 17 amino acids. The V segment lost 3 bases and the J segment 6 bases; nucleotides outside the gene matches: 16. The germline CDR1 and CDR2 sequences are SGHRS and YFSETQ. CDR3 nucleotides: TGCGCCAGCAGCTCGCAGCCCAGCCCCTCGACAGGGGATACGCAGTATTTT. Translation: CASSSQPSPSTGDTQYF. Based on the CDR3 plus reference TRBV5-1 and TRBJ2-3, the full variable domain is KAGVTQTPRYLIKTRGQQVTLSCSPISGHRSVSWYQQTPGQGLQFLFEYFSETQRNKGNFPGRFSGRQFSNSRSEMNVSTLELGDSALYLCASSSQPSPSTGDTQYFGPGTRLTVL.

V usage is TRBV10-2 and J usage is TRBJ2-3; 7 bases line up with TRBD1. J was trimmed by 2 bases and V by 8 bases; bases with no gene match: 7. CDR1 WSHSY and CDR2 SAAADI come from the germline V gene. There are 14 residues in the CDR3. This CDR3 is CASLLGGSTDTQYF. DNA for the CDR3: TGCGCCAGCTTACTAGGGGGCTCCACAGATACGCAGTATTTT.

In its sample, this clone was seen once. The J gene is TRBJ2-1, the V gene TRBV15; 10 positions agree with TRBD2. CDR3 length: 16 residues. With 5 bases clipped from V and 3 bases from J, the junction kept 7 bases outside the gene matches. In germline, CDR1 is LNHNV, CDR2 YYDKDF (reference sequence). CDR3 residues: CATSSRPSGGYNEQFF. CDR3 DNA sequence: TGTGCCACCAGCTCCCGCCCTAGCGGGGGCTACAATGAGCAGTTCTTC.

V usage is TRBV11-2 and J usage is TRBJ2-2, with a tentative D call TRBD1 (6 bases). The germline V gene encodes CDR1 SGHAT and CDR2 FQNNGV. Trimming removed 4 bases from V and 7 bases from J, with 28 bases in between. CDR3 size: 19 residues. The CDR3 sequence: CASSSTTLPGTLAIGELFF. DNA for the CDR3: TGTGCCAGCAGCTCCACAACTCTACCCGGGACATTGGCCATCGGGGAGCTGTTTTTT.

This clone has only one observation. J is TRBJ2-7 and V is TRBV11-3; TRBD2 aligns across 9 bases. From germline, CDR1 is SGHNT and CDR2 YENEEA. V gave up 5 bases and J gave up 0 bases; unmatched junction bases: 5. The CDR3 is 15 residues long. The CDR3 DNA reads as TGTGCCAGCAGCCGCCAGCGGGAGGACTCCTACGAGCAGTACTTC. Translation gives CASSRQREDSYEQYF.

The J gene is TRBJ2-2, the V gene TRBV14; D is possibly TRBD1 (5 bases). The germline V gene has CDR1 SGHDN and CDR2 FVKESK. The CDR3 loop spans 14 amino acids. Trimming shortened V by 0 bases and J by 9 bases, and 11 bases separated the two germline ends. CDR3 sequence: CASSQEDSRWELFF. The CDR3 DNA follows: TGTGCCAGCAGCCAAGAAGACAGCCGCTGGGAGCTGTTTTTT.